The T cell receptor (beta chain) described here comes from a study of blood T cells in healthy people across ages. Overall study context: Per two T cells, about one barcoded beta molecule was captured through template switching. Study-wide findings and caveats: PBMCs that were unsorted prevented a conclusive naive versus antigen-experienced comparison.

This clonotype appeared a few times. What it binds is unknown. Germline V gene sequence: CDR1 SGHTA, CDR2 FQGNSA. This CDR3 has 13 amino acids. The V and J ends lost 5 bases and 4 bases respectively, with 11 bases between them. The second PCR ran about 6 to 11 cycles with a sample-barcoded 5' primer and J-beta primers. TCRdb reprocessed the 5' RACE reads via MiXCR and lists one record per CDR3 protein. The sample lists hundreds of thousands of distinct CDR3 sequences, around a fifth occurring once. The sequence was collected from a man aged 70 or older in good health. Source material: blood. V is TRBV7-2 and J is TRBJ2-5; either TRBD1 or TRBD2 may supply D (5 bases each). The CDR3 DNA follows: TGTGCCAGCAGCCCGGGGACCTCAGAGACCCAGTACTTC. Amino acids: CASSPGTSETQYF.